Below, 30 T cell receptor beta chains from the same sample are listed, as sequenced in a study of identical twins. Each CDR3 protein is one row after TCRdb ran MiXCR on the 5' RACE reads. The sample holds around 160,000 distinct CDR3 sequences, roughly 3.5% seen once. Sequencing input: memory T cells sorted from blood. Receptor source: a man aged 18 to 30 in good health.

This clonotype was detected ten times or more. This CDR3 reads CASAKGPYSNQPQHF. In DNA form, the CDR3 reads TGTGCCAGCGCTAAGGGGCCCTATAGCAATCAGCCCCAGCATTTT. The chain has TRBV7-2 and TRBJ1-5; D possibly corresponds to TRBD1 (5 bases). The CDR3 is made up of 15 amino acids. The germline V and J ends were trimmed by 8 bases and 0 bases, with 14 bases remaining between them. Germline V gives CDR1 SGHTA, CDR2 FQGNSA. The whole variable domain, filled in from reference TRBV7-2 and TRBJ1-5, reads GAGVSQSPSNKVTEKGKDVELRCDPISGHTALYWYRQSLGQGLEFLIYFQGNSAPDKSGLPSDRFSAERTGGSVSTLTIQRTQQEDSAVYLCASAKGPYSNQPQHFGDGTRLSIL.

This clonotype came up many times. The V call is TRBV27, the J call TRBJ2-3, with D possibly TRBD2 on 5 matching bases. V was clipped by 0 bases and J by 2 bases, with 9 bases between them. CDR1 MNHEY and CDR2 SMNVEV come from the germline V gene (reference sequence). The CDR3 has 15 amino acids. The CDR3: CASSLSAVDTDTQYF. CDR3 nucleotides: TGTGCCAGCAGTTTATCAGCGGTGGACACAGATACGCAGTATTTT.

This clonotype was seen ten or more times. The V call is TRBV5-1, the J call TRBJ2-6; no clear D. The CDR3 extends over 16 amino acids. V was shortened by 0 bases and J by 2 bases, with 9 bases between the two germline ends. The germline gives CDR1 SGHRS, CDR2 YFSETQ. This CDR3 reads CASSLENGAGANVLTF. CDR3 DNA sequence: TGCGCCAGCAGCTTGGAGAACGGCGCTGGGGCCAACGTCCTGACTTTC.

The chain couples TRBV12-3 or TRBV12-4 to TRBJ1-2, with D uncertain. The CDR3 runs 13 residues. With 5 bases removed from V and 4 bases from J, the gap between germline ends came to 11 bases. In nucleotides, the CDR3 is TGTGCCAGCAGTCTACTAGCTATCTATGGCTACACCTTC. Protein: CASSLLAIYGYTF.

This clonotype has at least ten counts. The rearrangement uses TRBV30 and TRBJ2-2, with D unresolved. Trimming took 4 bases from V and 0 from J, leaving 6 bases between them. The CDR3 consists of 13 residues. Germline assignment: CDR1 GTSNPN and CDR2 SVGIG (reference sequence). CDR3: CAWIRANTGELFF. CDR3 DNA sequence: TGTGCCTGGATAAGAGCGAACACCGGGGAGCTGTTTTTT. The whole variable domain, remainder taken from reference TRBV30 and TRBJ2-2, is SQTIHQWPATLVQPVGSPLSLECTVEGTSNPNLYWYRQAAGRGLQLLFYSVGIGQISSEVPQNLSASRPQDRQFILSSKKLLLSDSGFYLCAWIRANTGELFFGEGSRLTVL.

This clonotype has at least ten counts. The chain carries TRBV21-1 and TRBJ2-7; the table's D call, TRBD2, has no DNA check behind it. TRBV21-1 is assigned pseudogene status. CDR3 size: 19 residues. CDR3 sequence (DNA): TGTGCCAGCAGCAAAGGGGCAGGCGGGCTAGCGGGAGGCTCCTACGAGCAGTACGTC. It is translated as CASSKGAGGLAGGSYEQYV.

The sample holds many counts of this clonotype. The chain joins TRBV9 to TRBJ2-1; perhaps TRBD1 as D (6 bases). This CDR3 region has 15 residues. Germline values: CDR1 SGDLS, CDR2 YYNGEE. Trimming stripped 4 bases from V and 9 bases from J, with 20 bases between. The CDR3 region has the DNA TGTGCCAGCAGCCAAGGACCAGGGGCCAACGGTGAGCAGTTCTTC. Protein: CASSQGPGANGEQFF.

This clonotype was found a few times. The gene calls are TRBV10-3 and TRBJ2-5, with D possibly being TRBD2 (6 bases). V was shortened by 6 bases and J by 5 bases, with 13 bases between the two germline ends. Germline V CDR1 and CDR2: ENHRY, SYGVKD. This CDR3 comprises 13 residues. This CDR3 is CAIRQGGGETQYF. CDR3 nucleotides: TGTGCCATCAGGCAGGGAGGAGGGGAGACCCAGTACTTC.

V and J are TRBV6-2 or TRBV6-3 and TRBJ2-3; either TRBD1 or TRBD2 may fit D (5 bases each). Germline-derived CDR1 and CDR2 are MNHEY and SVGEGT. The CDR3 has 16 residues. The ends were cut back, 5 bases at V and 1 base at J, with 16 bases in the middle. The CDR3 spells CASSQLSGGRTDTQYF. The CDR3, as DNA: TGTGCCAGCAGTCAGCTATCTGGGGGACGCACAGATACGCAGTATTTT.

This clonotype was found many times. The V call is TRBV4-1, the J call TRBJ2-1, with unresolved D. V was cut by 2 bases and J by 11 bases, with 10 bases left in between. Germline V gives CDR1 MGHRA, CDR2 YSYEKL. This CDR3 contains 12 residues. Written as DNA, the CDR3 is TGCGCCAGCAGCCAAACGGCAGGCCAGCAGTTCTTC. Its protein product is CASSQTAGQQFF.

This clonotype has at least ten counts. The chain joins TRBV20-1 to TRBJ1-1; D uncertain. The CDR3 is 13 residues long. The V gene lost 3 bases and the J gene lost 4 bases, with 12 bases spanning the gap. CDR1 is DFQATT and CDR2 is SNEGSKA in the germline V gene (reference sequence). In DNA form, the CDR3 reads TGCAGTGCTAGTGCGGGTAAGGCCACTGAAGCTTTCTTT. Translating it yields CSASAGKATEAFF.

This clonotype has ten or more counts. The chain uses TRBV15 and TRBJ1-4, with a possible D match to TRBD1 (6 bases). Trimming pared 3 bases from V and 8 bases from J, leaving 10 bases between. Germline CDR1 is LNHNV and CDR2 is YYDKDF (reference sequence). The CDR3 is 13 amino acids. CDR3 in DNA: TGTGCCACCAGCAGGGACAGTGCCGAAAAACTGTTTTTT. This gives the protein CATSRDSAEKLFF.

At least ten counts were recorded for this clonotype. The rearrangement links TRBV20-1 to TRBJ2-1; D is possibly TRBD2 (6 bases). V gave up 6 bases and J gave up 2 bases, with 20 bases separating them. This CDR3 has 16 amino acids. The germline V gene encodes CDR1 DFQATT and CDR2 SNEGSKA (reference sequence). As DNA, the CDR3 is TGCAGTGCGAAGGGGAGCGGGCGGGTAACCTACAATGAGCAGTTCTTC. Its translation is CSAKGSGRVTYNEQFF.

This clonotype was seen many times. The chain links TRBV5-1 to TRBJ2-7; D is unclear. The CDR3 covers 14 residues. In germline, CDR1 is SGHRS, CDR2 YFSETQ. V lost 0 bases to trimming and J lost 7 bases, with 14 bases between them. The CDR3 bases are TGCGCCAGCAGCTTGGAGCCAGGCCGCTTGGAGCAGTACGTC. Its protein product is CASSLEPGRLEQYV.

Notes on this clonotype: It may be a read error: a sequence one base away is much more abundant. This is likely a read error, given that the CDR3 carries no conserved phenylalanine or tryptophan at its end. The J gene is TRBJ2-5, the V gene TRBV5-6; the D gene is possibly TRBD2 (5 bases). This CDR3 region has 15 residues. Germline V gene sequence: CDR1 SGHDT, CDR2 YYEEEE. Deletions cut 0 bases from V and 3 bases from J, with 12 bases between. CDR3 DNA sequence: TGTGCCAGCAGCTTGGCCCTGGGGAGAGAAGAGACCCAGTACTAC. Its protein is CASSLALGREETQYY.

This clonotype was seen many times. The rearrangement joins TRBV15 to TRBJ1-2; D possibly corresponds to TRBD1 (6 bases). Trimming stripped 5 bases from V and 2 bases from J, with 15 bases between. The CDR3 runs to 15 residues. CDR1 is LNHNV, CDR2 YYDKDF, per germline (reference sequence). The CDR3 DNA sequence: TGTGCCACCAGCCTTACCGGGACACGAAACTATGGCTACACCTTC. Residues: CATSLTGTRNYGYTF. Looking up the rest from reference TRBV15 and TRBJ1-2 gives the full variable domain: DAMVIQNPRYQVTQFGKPVTLSCSQTLNHNVMYWYQQKSSQAPKLLFHYYDKDFNNEADTPDNFQSRRPNTSFCFLDIRSPGLGDTAMYLCATSLTGTRNYGYTFGSGTRLTVV.

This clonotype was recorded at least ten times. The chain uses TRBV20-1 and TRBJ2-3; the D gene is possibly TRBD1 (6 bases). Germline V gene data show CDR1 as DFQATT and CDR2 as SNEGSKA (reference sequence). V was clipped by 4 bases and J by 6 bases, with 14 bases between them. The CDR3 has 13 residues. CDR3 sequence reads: CSAKGVGVDTQYF. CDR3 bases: TGCAGTGCTAAGGGGGTTGGAGTTGATACGCAGTATTTT.

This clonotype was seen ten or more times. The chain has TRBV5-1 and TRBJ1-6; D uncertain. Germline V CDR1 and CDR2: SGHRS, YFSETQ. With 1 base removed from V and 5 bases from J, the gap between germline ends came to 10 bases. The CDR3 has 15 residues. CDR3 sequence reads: CASSLTRSNNSPLHF. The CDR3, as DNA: TGCGCCAGCAGCTTGACTCGGAGTAATAATTCACCCCTCCACTTT. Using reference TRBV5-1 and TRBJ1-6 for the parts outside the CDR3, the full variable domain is KAGVTQTPRYLIKTRGQQVTLSCSPISGHRSVSWYQQTPGQGLQFLFEYFSETQRNKGNFPGRFSGRQFSNSRSEMNVSTLELGDSALYLCASSLTRSNNSPLHFGNGTRLTVT.

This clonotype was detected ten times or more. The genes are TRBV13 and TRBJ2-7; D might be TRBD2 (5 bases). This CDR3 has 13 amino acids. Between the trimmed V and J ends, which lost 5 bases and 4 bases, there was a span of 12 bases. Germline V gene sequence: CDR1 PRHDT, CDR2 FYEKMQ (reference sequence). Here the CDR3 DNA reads TGTGCCAGCAGCCCCTGGGCGGGTTACGAGCAGTACGTC. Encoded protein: CASSPWAGYEQYV.

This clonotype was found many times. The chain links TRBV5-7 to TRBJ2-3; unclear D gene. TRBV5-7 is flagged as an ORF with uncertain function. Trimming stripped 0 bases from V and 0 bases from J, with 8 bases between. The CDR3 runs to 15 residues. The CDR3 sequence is CASSLASTSTDTQYF. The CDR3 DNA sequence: TGTGCCAGCAGCTTGGCGTCGACTAGCACAGATACGCAGTATTTT.

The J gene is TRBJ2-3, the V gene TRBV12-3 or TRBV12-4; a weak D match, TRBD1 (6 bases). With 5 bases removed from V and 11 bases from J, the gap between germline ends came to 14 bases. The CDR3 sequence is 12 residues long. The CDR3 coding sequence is TGTGCCAGCAGTCAACAGGGAAGTCGGCAGTATTTT. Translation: CASSQQGSRQYF.

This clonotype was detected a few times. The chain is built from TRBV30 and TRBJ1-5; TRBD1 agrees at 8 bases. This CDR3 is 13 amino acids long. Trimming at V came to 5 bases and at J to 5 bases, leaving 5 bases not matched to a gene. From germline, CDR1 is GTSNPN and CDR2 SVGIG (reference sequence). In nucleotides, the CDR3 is TGTGCCTGGTCGAAACAGGGGGATCAGCCCCAGCATTTT. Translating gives CAWSKQGDQPQHF.

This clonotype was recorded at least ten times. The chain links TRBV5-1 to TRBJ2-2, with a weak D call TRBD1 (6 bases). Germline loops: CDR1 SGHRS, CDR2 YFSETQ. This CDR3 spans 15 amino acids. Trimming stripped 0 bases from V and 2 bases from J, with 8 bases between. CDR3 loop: CASSLDRANTGELFF. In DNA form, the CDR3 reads TGCGCCAGCAGCTTGGACAGGGCAAACACCGGGGAGCTGTTTTTT.

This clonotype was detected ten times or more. CDR3 protein: CASSQDNSNQPQHF. CDR3 bases: TGCGCCAGCAGCCAAGATAATAGCAATCAGCCCCAGCATTTT. The V call is TRBV4-1, the J call TRBJ1-5; D gene uncertain. V was clipped by 0 bases and J by 0 bases, with 3 bases between them. The CDR3 consists of 14 residues. CDR1 MGHRA and CDR2 YSYEKL come from the germline V gene.

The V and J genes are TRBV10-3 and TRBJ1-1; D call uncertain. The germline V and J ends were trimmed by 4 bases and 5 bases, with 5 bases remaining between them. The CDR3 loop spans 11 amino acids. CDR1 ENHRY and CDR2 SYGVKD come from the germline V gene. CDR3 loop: CAISAETEAFF. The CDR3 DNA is TGTGCCATCAGTGCGGAAACTGAAGCTTTCTTT.

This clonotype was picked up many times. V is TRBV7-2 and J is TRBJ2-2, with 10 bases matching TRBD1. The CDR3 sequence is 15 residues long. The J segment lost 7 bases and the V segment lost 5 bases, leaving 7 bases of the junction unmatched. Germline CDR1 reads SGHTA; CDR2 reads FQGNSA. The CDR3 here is CASSLGTGAVGELFF. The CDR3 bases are TGTGCCAGCAGCCTCGGGACAGGGGCTGTCGGGGAGCTGTTTTTT.

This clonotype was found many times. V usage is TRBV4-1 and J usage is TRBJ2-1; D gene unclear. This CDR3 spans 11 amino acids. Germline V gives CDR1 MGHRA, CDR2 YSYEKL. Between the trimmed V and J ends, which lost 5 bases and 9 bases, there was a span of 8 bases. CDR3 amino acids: CASSELREQFF. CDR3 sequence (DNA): TGCGCCAGCAGCGAGCTGCGTGAGCAGTTCTTC.

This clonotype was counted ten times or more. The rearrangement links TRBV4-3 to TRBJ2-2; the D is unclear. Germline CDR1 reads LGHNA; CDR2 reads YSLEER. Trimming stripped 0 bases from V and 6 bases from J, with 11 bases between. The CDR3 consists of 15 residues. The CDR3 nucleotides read TGCGCCAGCAGCCAAGAAGTATCCTTGGCCGGGGAGCTGTTTTTT. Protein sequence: CASSQEVSLAGELFF.

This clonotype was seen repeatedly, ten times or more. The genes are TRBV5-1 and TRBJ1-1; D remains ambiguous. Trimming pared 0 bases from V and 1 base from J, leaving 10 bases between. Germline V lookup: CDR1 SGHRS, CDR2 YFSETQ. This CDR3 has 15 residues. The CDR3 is CASSLDPPPNTEAFF. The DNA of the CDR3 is TGCGCCAGCAGCTTGGACCCCCCTCCGAACACTGAAGCTTTCTTT.

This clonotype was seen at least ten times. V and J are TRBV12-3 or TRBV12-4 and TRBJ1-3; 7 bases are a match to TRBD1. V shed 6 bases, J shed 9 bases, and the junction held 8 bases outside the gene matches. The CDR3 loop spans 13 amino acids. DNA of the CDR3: TGTGCCAGCAGGGGACCGCGACAGGGCACCATATATTTT. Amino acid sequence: CASRGPRQGTIYF.